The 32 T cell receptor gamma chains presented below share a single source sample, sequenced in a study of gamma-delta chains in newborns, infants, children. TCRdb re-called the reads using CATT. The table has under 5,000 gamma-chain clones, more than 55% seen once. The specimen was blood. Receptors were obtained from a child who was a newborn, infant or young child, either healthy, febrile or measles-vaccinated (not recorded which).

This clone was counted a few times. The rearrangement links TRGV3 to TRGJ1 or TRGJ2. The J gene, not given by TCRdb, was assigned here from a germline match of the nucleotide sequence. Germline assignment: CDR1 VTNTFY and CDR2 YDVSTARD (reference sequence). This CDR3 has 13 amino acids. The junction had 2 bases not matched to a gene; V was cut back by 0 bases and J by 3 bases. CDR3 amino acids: CATWDRTYYKKLF. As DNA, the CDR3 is TGTGCCACCTGGGACAGGACTTATTATAAGAAACTCTTT.

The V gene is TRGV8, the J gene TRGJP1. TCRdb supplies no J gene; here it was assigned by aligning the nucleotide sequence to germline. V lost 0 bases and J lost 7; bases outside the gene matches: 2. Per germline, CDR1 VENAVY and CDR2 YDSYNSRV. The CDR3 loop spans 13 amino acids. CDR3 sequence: CATWDRGGWFKIF. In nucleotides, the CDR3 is TGTGCCACCTGGGATAGGGGTGGTTGGTTCAAGATATTT.

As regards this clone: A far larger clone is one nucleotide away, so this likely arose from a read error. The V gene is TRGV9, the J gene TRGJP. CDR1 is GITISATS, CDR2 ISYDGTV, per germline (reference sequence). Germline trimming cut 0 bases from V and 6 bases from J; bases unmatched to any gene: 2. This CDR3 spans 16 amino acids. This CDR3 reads CALWEVPELGKKIKVF. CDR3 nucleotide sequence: TGTGCCTTGTGGGAGGTGCCAGAGTTGGGCAAAAAAATCAAGGTATTT.

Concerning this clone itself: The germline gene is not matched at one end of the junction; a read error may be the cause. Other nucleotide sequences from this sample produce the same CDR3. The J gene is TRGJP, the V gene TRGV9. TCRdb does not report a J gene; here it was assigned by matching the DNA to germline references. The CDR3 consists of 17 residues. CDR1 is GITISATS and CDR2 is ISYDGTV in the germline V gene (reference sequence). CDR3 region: CALWEVRGELGKKIKVF. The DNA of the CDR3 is TGCGCCTTGTGGGAGGTGCGTGGGGAGTTGGGCAAAAAAATCAAGGTATTT.

CDR3 sequence: CATWEVYKKLF. In DNA form, the CDR3 reads TGTGCCACCTGGGAAGTTTATAAGAAACTCTTT. This chain uses TRGV8 with TRGJ1 or TRGJ2. The J gene, not given by TCRdb, was assigned here from a germline match of the nucleotide sequence. Germline V gives CDR1 VENAVY, CDR2 YDSYNSRV. V was pared by 4 bases and J by 6 bases, with 3 bases of the junction left unmatched. The CDR3 covers 11 residues.

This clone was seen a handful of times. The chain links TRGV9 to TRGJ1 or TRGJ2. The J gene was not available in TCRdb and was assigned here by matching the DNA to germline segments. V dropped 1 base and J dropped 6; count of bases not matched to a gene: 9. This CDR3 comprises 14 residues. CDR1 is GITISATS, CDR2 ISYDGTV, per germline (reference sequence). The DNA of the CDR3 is TGTGCCTTGTGGGAGGTCGGAAGGAGTTATAAGAAACTCTTT. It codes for CALWEVGRSYKKLF.

The CDR3 protein is CALWETTNQGLGKKIKVF. The CDR3 DNA reads as TGTGCCTTGTGGGAGACCACGAATCAAGGGCTGGGCAAAAAAATCAAGGTATTT. The chain couples TRGV9 to TRGJP. TCRdb does not report a J gene; here it was assigned by matching the DNA to germline references. Germline V gene sequence: CDR1 GITISATS, CDR2 ISYDGTV (reference sequence). CDR3 length equals 18 residues. V dropped 3 bases and J dropped 11; count of bases not matched to a gene: 16.

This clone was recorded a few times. CDR3 nucleotides: TGTGCCTTGTGGGAGACCCGAGGGGAGTTGGGCAAAAAAATCAAGGTATTT. This encodes CALWETRGELGKKIKVF. This chain uses TRGV9 with TRGJP. TCRdb records no J gene; here it was assigned by comparing the DNA to germline. Germline CDR1 is GITISATS and CDR2 is ISYDGTV (reference sequence). The CDR3 has 17 amino acids. V trimming: 3 bases; J trimming: 7 bases; junction bases outside the gene matches: 9.

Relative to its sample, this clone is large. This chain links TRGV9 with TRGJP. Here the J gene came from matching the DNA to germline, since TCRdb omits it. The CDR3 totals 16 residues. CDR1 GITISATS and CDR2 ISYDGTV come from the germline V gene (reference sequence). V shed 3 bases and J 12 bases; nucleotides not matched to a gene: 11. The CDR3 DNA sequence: TGTGCCTTGTGGGAGTTTTATGGGTCGGGCAAAAAAATCAAGGTATTT. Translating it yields CALWEFYGSGKKIKVF.

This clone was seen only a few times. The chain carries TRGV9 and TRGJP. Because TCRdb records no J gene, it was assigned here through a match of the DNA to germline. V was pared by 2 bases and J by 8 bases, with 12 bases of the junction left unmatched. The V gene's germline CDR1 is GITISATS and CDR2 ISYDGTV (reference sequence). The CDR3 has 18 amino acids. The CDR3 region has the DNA TGTGCCTTGTGGGAGGAGGTGCGATTTAAGTTGGGCAAAAAAATCAAGGTATTT. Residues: CALWEEVRFKLGKKIKVF.

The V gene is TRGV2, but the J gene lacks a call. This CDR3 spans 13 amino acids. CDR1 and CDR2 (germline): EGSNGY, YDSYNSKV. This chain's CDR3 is CATWDFGRQGKLF. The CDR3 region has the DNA TGTGCCACCTGGGACTTCGGGCGACAGGGGAAGCTCTTT.

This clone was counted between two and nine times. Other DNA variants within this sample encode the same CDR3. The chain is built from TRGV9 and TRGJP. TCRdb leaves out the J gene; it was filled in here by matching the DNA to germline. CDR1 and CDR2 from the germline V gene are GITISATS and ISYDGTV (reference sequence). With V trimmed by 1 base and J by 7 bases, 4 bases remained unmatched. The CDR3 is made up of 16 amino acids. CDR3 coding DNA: TGTGCCTTGTGGGAGGTTAAGGAGTTGGGCAAAAAAATCAAGGTATTT. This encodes CALWEVKELGKKIKVF.

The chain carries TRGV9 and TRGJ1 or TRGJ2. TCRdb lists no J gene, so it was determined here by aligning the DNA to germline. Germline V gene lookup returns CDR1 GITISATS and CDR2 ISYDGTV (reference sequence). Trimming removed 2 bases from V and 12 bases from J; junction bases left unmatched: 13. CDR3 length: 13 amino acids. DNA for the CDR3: TGTGCCTTGTGGGAGGCGACGTTAAGTAGGAAACTCTTT. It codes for CALWEATLSRKLF.

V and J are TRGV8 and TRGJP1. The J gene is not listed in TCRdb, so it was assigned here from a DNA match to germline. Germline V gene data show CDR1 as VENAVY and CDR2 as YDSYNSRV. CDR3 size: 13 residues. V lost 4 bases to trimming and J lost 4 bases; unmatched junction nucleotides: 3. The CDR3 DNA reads TGTGCCACCTGGGAACACACTGGTTGGTTCAAGATATTT. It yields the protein CATWEHTGWFKIF.

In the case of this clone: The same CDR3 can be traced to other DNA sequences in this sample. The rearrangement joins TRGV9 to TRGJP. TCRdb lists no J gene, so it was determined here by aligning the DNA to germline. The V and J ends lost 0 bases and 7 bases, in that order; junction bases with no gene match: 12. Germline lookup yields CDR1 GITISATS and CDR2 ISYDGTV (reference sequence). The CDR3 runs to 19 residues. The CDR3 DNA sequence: TGTGCCTTGTGGGAGGTGCGTTCTGGAAAGGAGTTGGGCAAAAAAATCAAGGTATTT. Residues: CALWEVRSGKELGKKIKVF.

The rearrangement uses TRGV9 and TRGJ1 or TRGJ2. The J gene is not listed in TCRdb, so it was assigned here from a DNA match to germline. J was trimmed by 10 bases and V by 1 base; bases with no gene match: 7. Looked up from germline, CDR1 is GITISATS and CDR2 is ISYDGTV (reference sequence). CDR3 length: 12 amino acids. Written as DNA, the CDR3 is TGTGCCTTGTGGGAGGTCAAATGGAAGAAACTCTTT. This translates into CALWEVKWKKLF.

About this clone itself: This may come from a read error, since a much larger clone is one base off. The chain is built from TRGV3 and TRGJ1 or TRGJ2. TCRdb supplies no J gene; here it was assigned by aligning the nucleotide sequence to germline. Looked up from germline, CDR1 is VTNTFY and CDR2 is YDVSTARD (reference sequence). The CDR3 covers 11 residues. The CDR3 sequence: CATWDYYKKLF. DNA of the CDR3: TGTGCCACCTGGGATTACTATAAGAAACTCTTT.

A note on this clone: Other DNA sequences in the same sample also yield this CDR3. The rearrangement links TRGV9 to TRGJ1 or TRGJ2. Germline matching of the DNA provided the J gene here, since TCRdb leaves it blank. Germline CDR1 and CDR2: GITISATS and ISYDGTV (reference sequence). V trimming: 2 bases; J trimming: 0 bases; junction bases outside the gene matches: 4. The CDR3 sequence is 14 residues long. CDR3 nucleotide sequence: TGTGCCTTGTGGGAGGCACCGAATTATTATAAGAAACTCTTT. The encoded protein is CALWEAPNYYKKLF.

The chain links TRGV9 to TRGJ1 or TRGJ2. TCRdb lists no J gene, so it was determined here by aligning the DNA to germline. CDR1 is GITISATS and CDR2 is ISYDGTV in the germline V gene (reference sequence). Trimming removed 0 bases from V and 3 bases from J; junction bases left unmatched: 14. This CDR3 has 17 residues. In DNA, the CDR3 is TGTGCCTTGTGGGAGGTGCTTTTCGGTCGGGTTTATTATAAGAAACTCTTT. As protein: CALWEVLFGRVYYKKLF.

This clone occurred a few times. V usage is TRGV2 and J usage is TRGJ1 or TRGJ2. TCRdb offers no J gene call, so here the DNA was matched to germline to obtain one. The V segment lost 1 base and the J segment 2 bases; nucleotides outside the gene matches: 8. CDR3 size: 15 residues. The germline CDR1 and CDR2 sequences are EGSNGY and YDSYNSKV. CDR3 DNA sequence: TGTGCCACCTGGGACGGACGGGGGTATTATTATAAGAAACTCTTT. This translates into CATWDGRGYYYKKLF.

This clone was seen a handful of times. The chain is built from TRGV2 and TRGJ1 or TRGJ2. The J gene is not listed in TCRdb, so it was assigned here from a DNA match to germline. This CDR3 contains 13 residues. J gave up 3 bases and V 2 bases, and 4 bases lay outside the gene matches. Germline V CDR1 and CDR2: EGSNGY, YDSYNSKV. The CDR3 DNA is TGTGCCACCTGGGACGCGTTTTATTATAAGAAACTCTTT. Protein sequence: CATWDAFYYKKLF.

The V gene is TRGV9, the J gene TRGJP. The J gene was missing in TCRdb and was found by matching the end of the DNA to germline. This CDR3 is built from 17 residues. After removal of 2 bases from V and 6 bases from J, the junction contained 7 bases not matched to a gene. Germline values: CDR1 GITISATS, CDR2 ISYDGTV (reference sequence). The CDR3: CALWEAHPELGKKIKVF. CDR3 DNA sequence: TGTGCCTTGTGGGAGGCACACCCAGAGTTGGGCAAAAAAATCAAGGTATTT.

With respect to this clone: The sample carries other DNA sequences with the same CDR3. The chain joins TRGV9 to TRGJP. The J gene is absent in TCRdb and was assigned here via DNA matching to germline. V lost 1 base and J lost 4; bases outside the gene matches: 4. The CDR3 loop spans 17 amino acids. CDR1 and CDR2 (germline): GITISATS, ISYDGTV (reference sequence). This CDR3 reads CALWEVTQELGKKIKVF. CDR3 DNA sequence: TGTGCCTTGTGGGAGGTCACACAAGAGTTGGGCAAAAAAATCAAGGTATTT.

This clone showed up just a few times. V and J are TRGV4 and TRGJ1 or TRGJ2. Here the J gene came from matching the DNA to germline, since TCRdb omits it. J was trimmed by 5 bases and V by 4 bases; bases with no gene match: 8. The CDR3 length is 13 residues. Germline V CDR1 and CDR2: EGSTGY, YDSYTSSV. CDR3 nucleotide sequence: TGTGCCACCTGGGACGGCTACGATTATAAGAAACTCTTT. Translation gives CATWDGYDYKKLF.

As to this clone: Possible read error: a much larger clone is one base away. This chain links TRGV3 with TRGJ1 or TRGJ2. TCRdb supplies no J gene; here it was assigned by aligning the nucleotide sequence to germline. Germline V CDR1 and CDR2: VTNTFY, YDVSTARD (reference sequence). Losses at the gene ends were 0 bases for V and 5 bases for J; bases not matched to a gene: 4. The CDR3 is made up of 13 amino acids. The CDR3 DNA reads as TGTGCCACCTGGGACAGGCCCGATTATAAGAAACTCTTT. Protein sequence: CATWDRPDYKKLF.

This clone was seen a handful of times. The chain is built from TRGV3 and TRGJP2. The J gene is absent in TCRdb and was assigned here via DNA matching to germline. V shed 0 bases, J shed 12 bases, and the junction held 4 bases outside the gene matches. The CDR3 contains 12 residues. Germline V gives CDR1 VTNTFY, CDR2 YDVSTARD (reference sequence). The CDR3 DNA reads TGTGCCACCTGGGACAGGCCTGGGATCAAGACGTTT. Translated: CATWDRPGIKTF.

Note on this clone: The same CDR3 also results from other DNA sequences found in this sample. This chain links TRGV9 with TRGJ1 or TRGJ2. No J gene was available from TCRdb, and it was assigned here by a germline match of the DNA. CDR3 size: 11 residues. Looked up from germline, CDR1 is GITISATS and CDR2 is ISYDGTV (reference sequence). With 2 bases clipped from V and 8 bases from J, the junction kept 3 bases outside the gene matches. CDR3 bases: TGTGCCTTGTGGGAGGGGGATAAGAAACTCTTT. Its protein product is CALWEGDKKLF.

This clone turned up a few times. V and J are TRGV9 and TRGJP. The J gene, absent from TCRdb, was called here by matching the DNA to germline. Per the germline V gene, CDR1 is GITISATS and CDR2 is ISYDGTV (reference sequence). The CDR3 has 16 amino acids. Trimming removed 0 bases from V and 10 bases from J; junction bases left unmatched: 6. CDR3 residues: CALWEVHFLGKKIKVF. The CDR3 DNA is TGTGCCTTGTGGGAGGTGCATTTTTTGGGCAAAAAAATCAAGGTATTT.

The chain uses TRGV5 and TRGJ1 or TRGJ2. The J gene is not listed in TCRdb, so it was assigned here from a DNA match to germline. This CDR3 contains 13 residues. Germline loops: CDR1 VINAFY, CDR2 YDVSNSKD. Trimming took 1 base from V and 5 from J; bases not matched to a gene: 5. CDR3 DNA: TGTGCCACCTGGGACAGCCAGAATTATAAGAAACTCTTT. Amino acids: CATWDSQNYKKLF.

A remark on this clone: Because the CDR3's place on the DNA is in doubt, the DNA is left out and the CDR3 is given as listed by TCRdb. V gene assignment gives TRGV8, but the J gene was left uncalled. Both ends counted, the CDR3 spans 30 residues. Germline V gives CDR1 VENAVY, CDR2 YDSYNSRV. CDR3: CATWDIIIRNSLAVEQHLLSQVSIGRIQHF.

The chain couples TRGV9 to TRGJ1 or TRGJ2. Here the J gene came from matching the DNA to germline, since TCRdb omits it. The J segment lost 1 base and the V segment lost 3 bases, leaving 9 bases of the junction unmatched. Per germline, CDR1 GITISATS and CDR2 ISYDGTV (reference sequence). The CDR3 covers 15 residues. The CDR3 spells CALWESPLNYYKKLF. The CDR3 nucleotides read TGTGCCTTGTGGGAGTCCCCACTTAATTATTATAAGAAACTCTTT.

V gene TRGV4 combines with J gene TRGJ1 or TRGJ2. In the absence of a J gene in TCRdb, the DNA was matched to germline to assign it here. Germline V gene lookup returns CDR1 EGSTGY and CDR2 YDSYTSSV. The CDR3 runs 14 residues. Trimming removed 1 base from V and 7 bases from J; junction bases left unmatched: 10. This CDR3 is CATWDGPLRYKKLF. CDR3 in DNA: TGTGCCACCTGGGATGGCCCACTTAGGTATAAGAAACTCTTT.